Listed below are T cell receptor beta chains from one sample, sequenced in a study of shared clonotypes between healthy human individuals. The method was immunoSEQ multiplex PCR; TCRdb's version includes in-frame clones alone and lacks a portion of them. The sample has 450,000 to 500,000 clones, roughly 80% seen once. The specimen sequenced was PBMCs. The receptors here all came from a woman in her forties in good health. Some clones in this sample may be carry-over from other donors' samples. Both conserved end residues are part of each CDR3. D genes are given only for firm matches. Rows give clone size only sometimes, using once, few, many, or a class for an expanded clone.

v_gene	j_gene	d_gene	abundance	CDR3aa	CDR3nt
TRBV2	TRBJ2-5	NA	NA	CASSEQGLRQETQYF	TGTGCCAGCAGTGAACAGGGTCTTAGGCAGGAGACCCAGTACTTC
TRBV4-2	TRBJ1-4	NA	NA	CASSQSPGNVEKLFF	TGTGCCAGCAGCCAATCACCAGGGAACGTCGAAAAACTGTTTTTT
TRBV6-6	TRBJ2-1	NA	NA	CASSPGISYNEQFF	TGTGCCAGCAGCCCCGGGATCTCCTACAATGAGCAGTTCTTC
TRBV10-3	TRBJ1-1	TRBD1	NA	CAIRGTERNTEAFF	TGTGCCATCAGAGGGACAGAAAGGAACACTGAAGCTTTCTTT
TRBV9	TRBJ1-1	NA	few	CASSVEIGPTEAFF	TGTGCCAGCAGCGTAGAGATCGGCCCCACTGAAGCTTTCTTT
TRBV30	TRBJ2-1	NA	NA	CAWSGPLAPSSYNEQFF	TGTGCCTGGAGTGGACCCCTAGCGCCGAGCTCCTACAATGAGCAGTTCTTC
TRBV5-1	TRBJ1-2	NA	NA	CASSLAGPQGGYGYTF	TGCGCCAGCAGCTTGGCGGGCCCCCAGGGAGGCTATGGCTACACCTTC
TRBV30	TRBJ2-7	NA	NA	CAWSVFSSLQYF	TGTGCCTGGAGTGTATTCTCCTCATTGCAGTACTTC
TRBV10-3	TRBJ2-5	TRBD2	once	CASAREAEVETQYF	TGTGCCTCAGCGCGGGAGGCCGAGGTAGAGACCCAGTACTTC
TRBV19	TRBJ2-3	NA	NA	CATNADTTSNQPQYF	TGTGCCACTAACGCGGACACTACAAGCAATCAGCCCCAGTATTTT
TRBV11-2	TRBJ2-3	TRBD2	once	CASSSRTSRRGRRADTQYF	TGTGCCAGCAGCTCAAGGACTAGCCGGAGAGGTCGGAGAGCAGATACGCAGTATTTT
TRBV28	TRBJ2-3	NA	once	CASGEISDTQYF	TGTGCCAGCGGGGAAATTTCAGATACGCAGTATTTT
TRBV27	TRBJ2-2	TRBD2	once	CASSFFGLASGNGGELFF	TGTGCCAGCAGTTTTTTTGGACTGGCTAGCGGGAATGGCGGGGAGCTGTTTTTT
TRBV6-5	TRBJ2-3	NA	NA	CASRRDSTDTQYF	TGTGCCAGCAGGCGGGACTCAACAGATACGCAGTATTTT
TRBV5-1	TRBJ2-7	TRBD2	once	CASSLGGGGPPEQYF	TGCGCCAGCAGCTTGGGAGGCGGGGGGCCCCCCGAGCAGTACTTC
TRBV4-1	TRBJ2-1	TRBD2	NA	CASSPRTSGVYNEQFF	TGCGCCAGCAGCCCCCGGACTAGCGGAGTCTACAATGAGCAGTTCTTC
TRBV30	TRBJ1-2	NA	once	CAWSVHLGYTF	TGTGCCTGGAGTGTACATCTTGGCTACACCTTC
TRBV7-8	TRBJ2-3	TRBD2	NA	CASSLEWLAGDTQYF	TGTGCCAGCAGCTTAGAGTGGCTAGCGGGAGATACGCAGTATTTT
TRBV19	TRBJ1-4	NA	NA	CASSLQREKLFF	TGTGCCAGTAGTTTGCAACGTGAAAAACTGTTTTTT
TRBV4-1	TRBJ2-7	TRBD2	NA	CASSLTPGLAAYEQYF	TGCGCCAGCAGCCTAACCCCGGGACTAGCCGCCTACGAGCAGTACTTC
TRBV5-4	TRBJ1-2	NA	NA	CASSLDSYGYTF	TGTGCCAGCAGCCTGGACAGCTATGGCTACACCTTC
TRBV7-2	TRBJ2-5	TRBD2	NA	CASSRGLAGGQETQYF	TGTGCCAGCAGCCGAGGACTAGCGGGAGGCCAAGAGACCCAGTACTTC
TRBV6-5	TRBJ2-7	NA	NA	CASRTGGVTYEQYF	TGTGCCAGCAGAACCGGAGGGGTGACCTACGAGCAGTACTTC
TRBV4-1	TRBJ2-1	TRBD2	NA	CASSLSGLAGYNEQFF	TGCGCCAGCAGCCTATCTGGACTAGCGGGGTACAATGAGCAGTTCTTC
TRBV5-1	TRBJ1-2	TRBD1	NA	CASSPGQGNYGYTF	TGCGCCAGCAGCCCCGGACAGGGGAACTATGGCTACACCTTC
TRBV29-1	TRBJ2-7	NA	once	CSVELWRESSYEQYF	TGCAGCGTTGAATTGTGGCGGGAAAGCTCCTACGAGCAGTACTTC
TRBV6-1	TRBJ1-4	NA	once	CASSANRYSNEKLFF	TGTGCCAGCAGTGCCAACAGATACAGTAACGAAAAACTGTTTTTT
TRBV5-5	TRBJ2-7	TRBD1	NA	CASSLQGQSSYEQYF	TGTGCCAGCAGCCTCCAGGGACAGAGCTCCTACGAGCAGTACTTC
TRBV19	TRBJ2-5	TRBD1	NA	CASSPGQGQETQYF	TGTGCCAGTAGTCCGGGACAGGGACAAGAGACCCAGTACTTC
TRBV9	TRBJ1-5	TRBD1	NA	CASAGGSGQPQHF	TGTGCCAGCGCAGGGGGATCTGGGCAGCCCCAGCATTTT
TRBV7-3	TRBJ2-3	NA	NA	CARATDTQYF	TGTGCCAGAGCTACAGATACGCAGTATTTT
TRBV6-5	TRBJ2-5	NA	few	CASSYSGRGETQYF	TGTGCCAGCAGTTACTCGGGTCGTGGAGAGACCCAGTACTTC
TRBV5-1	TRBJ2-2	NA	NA	CASSPRGLLNTGELFF	TGCGCCAGCAGCCCCCGGGGGCTCTTGAACACCGGGGAGCTGTTTTTT
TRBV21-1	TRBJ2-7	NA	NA	CASPGRGRFYEQYF	TGTGCCAGCCCAGGGCGGGGGAGGTTCTACGAGCAGTACTTC
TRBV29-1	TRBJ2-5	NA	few	CSVAYPARKETQYF	TGCAGCGTTGCATACCCCGCCAGGAAAGAGACCCAGTACTTC
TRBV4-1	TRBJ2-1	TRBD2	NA	CASSPGLAGDPFNNEQFF	TGCGCCAGCAGCCCGGGACTAGCGGGAGACCCCTTCAACAATGAGCAGTTCTTC
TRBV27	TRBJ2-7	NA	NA	CASSVYGTRSYEQYF	TGTGCCAGCAGCGTCTACGGGACGCGGTCCTACGAGCAGTACTTC
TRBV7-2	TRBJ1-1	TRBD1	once	CASSLTAWGTGGFAEAFF	TGTGCCAGCAGCTTAACCGCATGGGGGACAGGGGGGTTTGCTGAAGCTTTCTTT
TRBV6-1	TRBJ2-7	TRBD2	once	CASSERRTAGTSHIYEQYF	TGTGCCAGCAGTGAACGGCGGACAGCCGGGACTAGCCATATCTACGAGCAGTACTTC
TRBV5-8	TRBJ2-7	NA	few	CASSYSAHEQYF	TGTGCCAGCAGCTACTCGGCTCACGAGCAGTACTTC
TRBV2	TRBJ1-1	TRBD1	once	CASSFDRGRNTEAFF	TGTGCCAGCAGTTTCGACAGGGGCCGTAACACTGAAGCTTTCTTT
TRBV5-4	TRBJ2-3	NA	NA	CASSLAGTRSTDTQYF	TGTGCCAGCAGCTTGGCCGGGACTCGGAGCACAGATACGCAGTATTTT
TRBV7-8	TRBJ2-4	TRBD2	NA	CASSRFSGTSGVLRAKNIQYF	TGTGCCAGCAGCCGTTTTAGTGGGACTAGCGGGGTTCTTAGAGCCAAAAACATTCAGTACTTC
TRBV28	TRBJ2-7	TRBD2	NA	CASSRGGNSYEQYF	TGTGCCTCATCTCGGGGAGGGAACTCCTACGAGCAGTACTTC
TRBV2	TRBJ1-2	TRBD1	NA	CASRQGAGGYTF	TGTGCCAGCAGGCAGGGGGCTGGGGGCTACACCTTC
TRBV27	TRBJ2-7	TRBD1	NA	CASSLRAWDRTPYEQYF	TGTGCCAGCAGTTTACGGGCCTGGGACAGAACCCCCTACGAGCAGTACTTC